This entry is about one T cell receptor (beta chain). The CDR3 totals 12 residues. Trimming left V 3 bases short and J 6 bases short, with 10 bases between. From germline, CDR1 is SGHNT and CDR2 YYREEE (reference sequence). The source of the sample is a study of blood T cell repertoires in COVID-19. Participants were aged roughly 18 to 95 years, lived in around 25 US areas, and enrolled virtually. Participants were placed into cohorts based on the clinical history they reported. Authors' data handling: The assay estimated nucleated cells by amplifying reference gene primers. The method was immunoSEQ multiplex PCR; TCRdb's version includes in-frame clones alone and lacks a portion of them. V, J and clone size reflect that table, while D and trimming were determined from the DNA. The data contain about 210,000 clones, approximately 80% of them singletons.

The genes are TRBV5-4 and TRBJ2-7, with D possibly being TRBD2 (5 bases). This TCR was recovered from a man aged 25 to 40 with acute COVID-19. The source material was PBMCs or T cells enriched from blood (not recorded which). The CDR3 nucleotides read TGTGCCAGCAGCTCCACACTAGGCGAGCAGTACTTC. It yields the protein CASSSTLGEQYF.